This TCR beta chain was captured in a study of identical twins (dated by TCRdb to the mid-2010s). Regarding the complete study: To test whether fetal clonotypes persist, the study used deep sequencing on TCR alpha and beta repertoires from monozygotic twins, unrelated adults of various ages, and cord blood. Replicate twin experiments were performed at different times using different library preparation protocols to rule out contamination. The paper's findings and limits, for the study overall: Because the same donors could not be followed over many years, conclusions were based on cross-sectional statistical analysis. A weaker excess of twin sharing was found in beta out-of-frame sequences because the signal-to-noise ratio was lowered by fewer shared sequences. Compared with coincidental sharing between unrelated individuals, out-of-frame TCR alpha sequences shared between twins had an excess of sequences with low generation probability. Zero-insertion analyses could be partly confounded by invariant T cells such as MAIT and iNKT, though diverse VJ usage argued against such confounding for most clonotypes. Fewer insertions were carried by abundant cord blood beta clonotypes; a weaker similar trend was observed in young adult naive repertoires, while no such trend was observed in memory repertoires. Recombination models systematically underestimated out-of-frame TCR alpha sharing in monozygotic twins but agreed with sharing between unrelated individuals.

A few counts support this clonotype. It lacks a known antigen. No much larger clone is present one base from it, and per-base qualities are unavailable. The trim is 5 bases for V and 1 base for J, with a gap of 11 bases between the germline ends. CDR1 ENHRY and CDR2 SYGVKD are derived from the germline V gene. CDR3 length: 14 amino acids, cysteine to phenylalanine. Solely the CDR3 DNA is kept, with 42 bases framed from the first base. The library was made by 5' RACE. Sequencing used an Illumina HiSeq 2000. A universal primer binding site was introduced by template switching, and a unique molecular identifier was present in the final cDNA, enabling accurate counting of TCR cDNA molecules. First-strand cDNA for TCR alpha and beta chains was synthesized from specific primers in the conserved constant-segment region. To control for contamination, every cDNA library was double barcoded, receiving both a SMART-Mk sample barcode and Illumina barcodes. TruSeq adapter sequences, together with Illumina sample barcodes, were added in two successive PCR steps. The TCR alpha and beta cDNA libraries were sequenced on the Illumina HiSeq platform using custom primers. On the study's bioinformatics: MiGEC processed the raw reads to extract unique molecular identifiers, while MiXCR was used to determine the CDR3 positions. For each individual, recombination models were inferred using an EM algorithm with the repgenHMM and IGoR tools. Shared clonotypes were analyzed with the tcR package in R, and sharing was normalized by the product of cloneset sizes. Out-of-frame nonproductive sequences were analyzed to study raw recombination free of thymic and clonal selection effects. Using fastp trimming at Q25 and MiXCR clonotype assembly, TCRdb reanalyzed the public sequencing data and kept in-frame beta chains. Under each unique CDR3 protein, matching rows form one entry showing the most common genes and DNA. These V and J calls originate from TCRdb's pipeline instead of the authors' own analysis. Present in this sample are about 890,000 distinct CDR3 sequences, approximately 13% of which were seen just once. 1.5% to 2% of the sample rests with the top ten.

Every donor in the study was a healthy Caucasian. The twin cohort consisted of three pairs of female monozygotic twins, all aged roughly 18 to 29 years. RNA for TCR libraries was isolated from peripheral blood mononuclear cells. These same data were also listed under a study on yellow fever vaccine responses in identical twins. That second report states: According to the authors, the vaccine-induced T cell response in identical twins seemed to be partly convergent and partly specific to each individual. In the study, vaccine-responding T cell clones were precisely tracked in identical twins.

The TCR comes from a woman aged 18-29 years in good health. The chain couples TRBV10-3 to TRBJ1-1; tentative D gene TRBD1, with 5 bases matching. The specimen sequenced was PBMCs. The nucleotides are TGTGCCATCAGTAGCCGGGACGGGAACACTGAAGCTTTCTTT. It translates as CAISSRDGNTEAFF.